This T cell receptor (beta chain) originates from a study of beta chain features in type 1 diabetes. On average, the one heparinised blood draw given by each donor was approximately 120 mL. Via CD45RO/CCR7/CD25/CD127/CD95/CD27, cells of the CD4+ naive, central memory, regulatory and stem cell-like memory subsets were sorted. Points on this clone: Its matching antigen is unknown.

Every bit of the isolated RNA underwent reverse transcription, so sequencing read expressed TCRB transcripts. Generated by immunoSEQ multiplex PCR, the TCRdb table keeps only in-frame clones and is missing some. The data show about 260,000 clones, around 21% seen once. Overall study results and limits: In all four CD4+ subsets, TCRB CDR3 length was significantly, moderately reduced in type 1 diabetes.

The TCR comes from a woman aged 40-49 years with type 1 diabetes. The sequenced sample was naive CD4+ T cells from blood.

CDR3 in amino acids: CSVESGHNTEAFF. In DNA, the CDR3 is TGCAGCGTTGAGTCAGGGCATAACACTGAAGCTTTCTTT. This chain connects TRBV29-1 to TRBJ1-1, with D perhaps TRBD1 (5 bases). The CDR3 loop spans 13 amino acids. V was trimmed by 3 bases and J by 2 bases, leaving 10 bases between them. CDR1 and CDR2 (germline): SQVTM, ANQGSEA.